This T cell receptor (beta chain) derives from a study of shared clonotypes between healthy human individuals. Donors comprised healthy HIV-negative adults lacking recent acute infections or vaccinations. On this clone itself: Its antigen is unknown.

V lost 4 bases to trimming and J lost 0 bases, with 16 bases between them. Germline V gene lookup returns CDR1 SGHRS and CDR2 YFSETQ. The CDR3 loop spans 16 amino acids. Some clones are missing from TCRdb's copy, which holds only in-frame ones; the method was immunoSEQ multiplex PCR. The top ten hold over 1% of the sample, which has over a million clones, 95% to 97% seen once. Findings and limits, study-wide: Relative to memory subsets, naive subsets generally showed larger estimated richness. Depth was large, yet rarefaction showed that sorted-subset sequencing was incomplete.

The TCR originated in a man aged 25 to 45 in good health. The chain links TRBV5-1 to TRBJ1-1; a possible D gene is TRBD1 (5 bases). The sequenced sample was naive CD4+ T cells sorted from blood. The sample's subset: CD45RA+ positively selected. CDR3 sequence: CASSTTPGPMNTEAFF. CDR3 nucleotide sequence: TGCGCCAGCAGCACCACACCGGGGCCCATGAACACTGAAGCTTTCTTT.